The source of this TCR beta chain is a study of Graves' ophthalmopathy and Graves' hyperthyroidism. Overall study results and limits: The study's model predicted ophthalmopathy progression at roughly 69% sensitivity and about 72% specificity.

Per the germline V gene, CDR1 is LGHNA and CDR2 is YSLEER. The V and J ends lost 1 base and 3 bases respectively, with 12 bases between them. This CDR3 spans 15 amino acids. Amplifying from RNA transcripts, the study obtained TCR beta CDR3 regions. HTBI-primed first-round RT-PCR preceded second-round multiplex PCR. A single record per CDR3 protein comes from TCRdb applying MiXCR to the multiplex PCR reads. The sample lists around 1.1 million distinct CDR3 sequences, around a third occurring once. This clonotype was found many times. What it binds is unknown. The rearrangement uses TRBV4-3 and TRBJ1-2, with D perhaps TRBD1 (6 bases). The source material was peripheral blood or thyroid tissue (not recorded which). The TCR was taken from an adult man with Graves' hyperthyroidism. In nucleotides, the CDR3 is TGCGCCAGCAGCCAAGGGCCAGGGGCGTACTATGGCTACACCTTC. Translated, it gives CASSQGPGAYYGYTF.